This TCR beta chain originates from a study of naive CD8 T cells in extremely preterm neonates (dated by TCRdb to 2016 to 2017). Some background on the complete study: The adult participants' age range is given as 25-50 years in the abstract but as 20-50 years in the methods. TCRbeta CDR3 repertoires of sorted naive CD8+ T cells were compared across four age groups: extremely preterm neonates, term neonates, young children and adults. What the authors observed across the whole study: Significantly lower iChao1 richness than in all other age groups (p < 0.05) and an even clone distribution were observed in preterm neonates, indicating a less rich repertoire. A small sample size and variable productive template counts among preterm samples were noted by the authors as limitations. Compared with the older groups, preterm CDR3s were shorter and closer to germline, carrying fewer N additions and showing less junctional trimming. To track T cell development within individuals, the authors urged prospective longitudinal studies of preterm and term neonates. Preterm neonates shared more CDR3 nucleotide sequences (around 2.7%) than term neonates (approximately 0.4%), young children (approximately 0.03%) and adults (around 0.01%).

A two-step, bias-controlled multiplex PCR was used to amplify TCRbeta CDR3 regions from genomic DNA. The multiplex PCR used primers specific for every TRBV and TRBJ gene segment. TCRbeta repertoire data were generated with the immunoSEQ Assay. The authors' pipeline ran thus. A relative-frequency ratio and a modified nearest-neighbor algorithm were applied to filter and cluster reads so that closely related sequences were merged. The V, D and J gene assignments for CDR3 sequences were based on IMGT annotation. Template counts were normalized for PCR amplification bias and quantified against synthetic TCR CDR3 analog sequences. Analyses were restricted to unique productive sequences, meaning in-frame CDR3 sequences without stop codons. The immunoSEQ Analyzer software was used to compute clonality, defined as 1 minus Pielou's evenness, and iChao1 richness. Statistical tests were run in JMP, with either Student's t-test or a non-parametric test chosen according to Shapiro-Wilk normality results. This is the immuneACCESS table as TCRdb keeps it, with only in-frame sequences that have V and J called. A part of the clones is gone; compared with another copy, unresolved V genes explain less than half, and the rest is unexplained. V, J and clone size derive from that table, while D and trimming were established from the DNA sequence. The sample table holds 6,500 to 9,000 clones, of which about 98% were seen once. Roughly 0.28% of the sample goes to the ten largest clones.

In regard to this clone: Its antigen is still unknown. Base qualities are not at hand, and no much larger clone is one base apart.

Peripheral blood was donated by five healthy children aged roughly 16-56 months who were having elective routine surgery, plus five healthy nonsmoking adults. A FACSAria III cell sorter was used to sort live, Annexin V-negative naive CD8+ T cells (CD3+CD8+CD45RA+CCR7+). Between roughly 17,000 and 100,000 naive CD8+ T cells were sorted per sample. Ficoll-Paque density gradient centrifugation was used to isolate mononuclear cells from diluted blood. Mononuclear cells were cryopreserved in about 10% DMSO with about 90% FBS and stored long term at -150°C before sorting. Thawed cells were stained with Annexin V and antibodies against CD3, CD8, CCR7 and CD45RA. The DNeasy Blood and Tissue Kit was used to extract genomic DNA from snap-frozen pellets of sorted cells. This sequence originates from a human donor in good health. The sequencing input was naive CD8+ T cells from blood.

The DNA reads TGTGCCAGCAGTCCCGGACTAGCGGGAGAGGACGGGGAGCTGTTTTTT. Its translation is CASSPGLAGEDGELFF. Recombination linked TRBV28 to TRBJ2-2; 13 central bases correspond to TRBD2. For this chain, trimming is 5 bases at the V end and 7 bases at the J end, and the number of junction bases without a gene match is 7. Measured from the cysteine to the phenylalanine, the CDR3 is 16 residues long. Only the CDR3 region is kept as DNA, spanning 48 bases read in frame from base 1. CDR1 and CDR2 are read off the germline V gene as MDHEN and SYDVKM.